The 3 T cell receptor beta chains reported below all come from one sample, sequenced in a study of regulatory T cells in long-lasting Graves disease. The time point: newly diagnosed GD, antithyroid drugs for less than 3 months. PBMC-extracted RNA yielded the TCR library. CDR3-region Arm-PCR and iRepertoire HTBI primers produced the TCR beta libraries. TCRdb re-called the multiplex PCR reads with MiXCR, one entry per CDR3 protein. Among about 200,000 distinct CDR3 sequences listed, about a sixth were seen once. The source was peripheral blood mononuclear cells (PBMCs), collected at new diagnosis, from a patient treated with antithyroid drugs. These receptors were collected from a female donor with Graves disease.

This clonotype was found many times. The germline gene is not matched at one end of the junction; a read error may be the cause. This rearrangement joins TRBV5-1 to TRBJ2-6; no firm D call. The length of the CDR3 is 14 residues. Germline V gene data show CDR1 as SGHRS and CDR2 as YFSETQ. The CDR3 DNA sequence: TGTGCCAGCAGCTTCCAGTCTGGGGCCAACGTCCTGACTTTC. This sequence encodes CASSFQSGANVLTF.

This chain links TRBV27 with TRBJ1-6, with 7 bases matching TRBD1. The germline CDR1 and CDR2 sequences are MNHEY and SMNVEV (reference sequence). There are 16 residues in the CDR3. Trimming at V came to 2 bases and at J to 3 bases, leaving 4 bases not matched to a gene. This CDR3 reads CASSLEGANYNSPLHF. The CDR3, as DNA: TGTGCCAGCAGTTTAGAGGGGGCGAACTATAATTCACCCCTCCACTTT.

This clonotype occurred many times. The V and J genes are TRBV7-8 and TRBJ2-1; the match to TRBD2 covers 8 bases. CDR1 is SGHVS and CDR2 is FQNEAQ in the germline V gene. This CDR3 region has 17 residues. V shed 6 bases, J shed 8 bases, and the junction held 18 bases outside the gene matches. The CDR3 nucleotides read TGTGCCAGCAGGGTAGTCGCGCGGGGGGCTGATTCGGATGAGCAGTTCTTC. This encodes CASRVVARGADSDEQFF.